This T cell receptor beta chain was captured by sequencing in a study of blood T cell repertoires in COVID-19. Overall study context: Sites across the United States, Italy and Spain contributed samples from acute and convalescent COVID-19. In each case, the material was cDNA or gDNA derived from T cells, B-cell-depleted T cells, or PBMCs.

As processed by the authors: How many nucleated cells were present was estimated from reference gene primer amplification. TCRdb's table, derived via immunoSEQ multiplex PCR, lists solely in-frame clones and lacks some. V, J and clone size are taken as reported in that table, and D and trimming were inferred from the DNA itself. This sample carries over 30,000 clones, just under 80% of them seen once, and the ten largest clones take more than 35%. V lost 3 bases to trimming and J lost 7 bases, with 19 bases between them. Germline loops: CDR1 GTSNPN, CDR2 SVGIG (reference sequence). The CDR3 covers 16 residues.

This receptor was taken from an elderly man with active or convalescent COVID-19. Sequenced: peripheral blood. V is TRBV30 and J is TRBJ1-6; a weak D match, TRBD1 (5 bases). CDR3 DNA: TGTGCCTGGAGGCCGCCGTGGGGGGGGTTAAATTCACCCCTCCACTTT. Encoded protein: CAWRPPWGGLNSPLHF. Based on the CDR3 plus reference TRBV30 and TRBJ1-6, the full variable domain is SQTIHQWPATLVQPVGSPLSLECTVEGTSNPNLYWYRQAAGRGLQLLFYSVGIGQISSEVPQNLSASRPQDRQFILSSKKLLLSDSGFYLCAWRPPWGGLNSPLHFGNGTRLTVT.